This TCR beta chain was recovered during a study of blood T cell repertoires in COVID-19 (TCRdb year 2020). Regarding the complete study: Collaborator samples came from the United States, Italy and Spain and covered acute and convalescent phases of COVID-19. The dataset comprised deeply sampled blood TCRbeta repertoires from subjects exposed to, actively infected with, or recovered from COVID-19. Where available, HLA class I and class II types were obtained from metadata supplied by the sample provider rather than from assay-based typing. The repertoires were released in a freely available public database intended as a resource for research on the immune response to SARS-CoV-2. Sample metadata almost always included a de-identified subject ID, COVID-19 status, age in years and sex. Samples were obtained from the ongoing ImmuneRACE study (first 160 participants) and from 1,254 subjects provided by 6 global collaborators. The prospective study material was composed of cDNA or gDNA derived from T cells, B-cell-depleted T cells, or PBMCs. The research as a whole found: The quantity of clinical and demographic metadata differed by source and by participant and was supplied without curation.

For this clone: The clone's antigen remains unknown. The record has no base qualities; no much larger clone is one base away.

The immunoSEQ Assay, a bias-controlled multiplex PCR, was used to amplify TCRbeta CDR3 regions from genomic DNA. From the authors' description of their analysis: Nucleated cell counts per sample were estimated from amplification of reference gene primers within the assay. To quantify the absolute abundance of each unique TCRbeta CDR3 rearrangement, sequence reads were collapsed and filtered. For each sample, productive Simpson clonality was calculated as the square root of Simpson's diversity index over productive rearrangements. TCRdb provides this immuneACCESS table in a form limited to in-frame rearrangements. Some clones are lacking; in checked studies, under half of them reflect an unresolved V gene, and why the rest are absent is not known. V, J and clone size were drawn from that table, and D and trimming were deduced from the DNA. Across this sample there are 150,000 to 200,000 clones, with approximately 86% seen only once. The biggest ten clones account for about a sixth of the sample.

V gives up 4 bases and J gives up 1 base, and the segment between their germline ends measures 22 bases. The germline V gene (reference sequence) supplies CDR1 GTSNPN and CDR2 SVGIG. Measured from the cysteine to the phenylalanine, the CDR3 is 17 residues long. The kept DNA is CDR3 alone, 51 bases in frame from the first base. Enrolling through a virtual design, the prospective study's participants ranged in age from roughly 18 to 95 years and lived across around 25 United States geographic areas. To assign participants to cohorts, the prospective study relied on clinical history that participants themselves reported in a screening survey and a study questionnaire. ImmuneRACE Cohort 3 recovered participants were defined by two consecutive negative NP/OP PCR tests, healthcare professional clearance, or symptom resolution. Each participant in the prospective study had whole blood, serum and a nasopharyngeal or oropharyngeal swab collected by mobile phlebotomists. Additional blood draws and questionnaires over an approximately 2-month period could optionally be provided by prospective study participants. Blood samples from the prospective study were shipped frozen or at room temperature prior to DNA extraction.

The sequence links TRBV30 to TRBJ1-1; there is no confident call for the D gene. Sequencing used PBMCs or T cells enriched from blood (not recorded which). This clonotype was obtained from a man aged 60-69 years who had recovered from COVID-19. The CDR3 protein is CAWTKQKGGEPNTEAFF. The DNA sequence reads TGTGCCTGGACTAAACAAAAGGGCGGGGAACCGAACACTGAAGCTTTCTTT.